The present T cell receptor beta chain was sequenced within a study of kidney transplant recipient with SARS-CoV-2 infection (dated by TCRdb to about 2021). TCRdb records Illumina MiSeq as the sequencer. The peripheral T cell repertoire was profiled for human TCRbeta genes. Regarding the original processing steps: Beta-binomial modelling was used to test for differences in clonotype abundance while accounting for variability over time. Expanded clonotypes were checked against the ImmuneCODE reference database of SARS-CoV-2-associated TCRs and mapped to regions of the viral genome. Additional repertoire analyses examined TRBV gene usage, CDR3 length, CDR3 amino acid overlap between time points, distributions of clonotype abundance, and Jaccard similarity. TCRdb handled the public reads itself, with Q25 trimming in fastp and clone calling in MiXCR, and kept productive beta chains. Rows are combined by CDR3 protein, so each entry shows the most common genes and DNA. The V and J calls reflect TCRdb's pipeline rather than the authors' work. The sample table holds roughly 250,000 distinct CDR3 sequences, of which 29% were seen once. Less than 8.5% of the sample rests with the top ten.

This clonotype was picked up many times. The antigen this receptor binds is unknown. Base qualities are missing; no much larger clone stands one base away. According to the study, the label for this sample's time point signals: pre-pandemic baseline sample and day 111 after first positive SARS-CoV-2 test. The receptor was isolated from a male patient in his thirties who had COVID-19 and was a kidney transplant recipient. Donor T cells from the graft may be present among the T cells after a transplant. This specimen was a blood sample, taken at baseline and around day 110 from a kidney transplant recipient.

DNA sequence: TGCGCCAGCAGTGAGTCGACAGGGGGTTATTCACCCCTCCACTTT. Translation gives CASSESTGGYSPLHF. The chain uses TRBV10-1 and TRBJ1-6; TRBD1 agrees with 9 junctional bases. The cysteine opens and the phenylalanine closes a CDR3 of 15 amino acids. Only the CDR3 DNA stays, 45 bases, in frame from base 1. Relative to germline, V is missing 0 bases and J is missing 8 bases, with 2 bases of the junction outside any gene match. Via the germline V gene (reference sequence), CDR1 is WNHNN and CDR2 SYGVQD.